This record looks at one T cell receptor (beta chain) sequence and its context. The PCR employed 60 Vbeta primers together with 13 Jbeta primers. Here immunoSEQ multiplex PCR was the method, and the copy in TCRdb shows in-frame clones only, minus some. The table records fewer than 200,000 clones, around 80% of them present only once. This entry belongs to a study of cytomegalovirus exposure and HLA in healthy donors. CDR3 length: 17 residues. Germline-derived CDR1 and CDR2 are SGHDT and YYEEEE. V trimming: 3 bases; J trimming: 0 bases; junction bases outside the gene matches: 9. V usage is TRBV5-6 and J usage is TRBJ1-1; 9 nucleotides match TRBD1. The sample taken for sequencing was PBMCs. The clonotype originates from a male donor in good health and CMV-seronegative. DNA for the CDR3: TGTGCCAGCAGCTACTTCGGGACAGGGCTCATGAACACTGAAGCTTTCTTT. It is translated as CASSYFGTGLMNTEAFF.